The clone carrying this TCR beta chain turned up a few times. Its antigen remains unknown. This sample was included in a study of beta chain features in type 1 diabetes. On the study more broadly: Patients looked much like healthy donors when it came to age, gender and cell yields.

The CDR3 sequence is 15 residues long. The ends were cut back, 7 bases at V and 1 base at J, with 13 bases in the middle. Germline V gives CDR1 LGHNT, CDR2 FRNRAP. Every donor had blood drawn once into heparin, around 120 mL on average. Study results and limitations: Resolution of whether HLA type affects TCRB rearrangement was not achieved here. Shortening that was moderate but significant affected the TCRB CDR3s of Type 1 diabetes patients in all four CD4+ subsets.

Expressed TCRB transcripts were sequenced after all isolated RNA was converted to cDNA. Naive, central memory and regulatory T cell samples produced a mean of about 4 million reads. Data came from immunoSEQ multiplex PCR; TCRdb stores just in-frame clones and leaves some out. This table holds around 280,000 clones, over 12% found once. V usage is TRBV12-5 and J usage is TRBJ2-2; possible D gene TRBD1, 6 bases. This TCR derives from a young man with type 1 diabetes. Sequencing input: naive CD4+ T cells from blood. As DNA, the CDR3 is TGTGCTAGTGCCCTCGGGACACAGAACACCGGGGAGCTGTTTTTT. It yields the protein CASALGTQNTGELFF. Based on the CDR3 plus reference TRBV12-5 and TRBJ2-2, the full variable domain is DARVTQTPRHKVTEMGQEVTMRCQPILGHNTVFWYRQTMMQGLELLAYFRNRAPLDDSGMPKDRFSAEMPDATLATLKIQPSEPRDSAVYFCASALGTQNTGELFFGEGSRLTVL.